This note documents a single T cell receptor beta chain sequence. Its antigen is undetermined. This record belongs to a study of T cell responses to AZD1222 COVID-19 vaccine. Study observations and caveats: Per reports, nearly half of all spike-specific TCRs target regions that are unmutated in variants. Scientists sampled the repertoires only once the peak T cell response had passed.

TCRdb keeps only in-frame clones here, not all; method: immunoSEQ multiplex PCR. Of 84,000 or so clones in the sample, roughly 90% were seen once. This CDR3 contains 15 residues. The V segment lost 5 bases and the J segment 7 bases; nucleotides outside the gene matches: 6. Germline values: CDR1 SGHRS, CDR2 YFSETQ. This chain uses TRBV5-1 with TRBJ2-2; 12 bases map to TRBD2. The TCR was taken from an adult in good health. This material consisted of peripheral blood, taken on day 0 of AZD1222 vaccination. The CDR3 protein is CASSWTSGNGGELFF. DNA of the CDR3: TGCGCCAGCAGTTGGACTAGCGGGAACGGCGGGGAGCTGTTTTTT.